This T cell receptor (beta chain) was identified during a study of cytomegalovirus exposure and HLA in healthy donors. Study results and limitations: Segments of the TCR beta V type were, in most cases, productive about 90% or about 30% of the time in an earlier analysis. A link between a missense DCLRE1C variant and TCR beta V- and J-gene trimming emerged from a later analysis. Available immune exposure information covered CMV serostatus only.

PCR used 60 Vbeta primers and 13 Jbeta primers. The method was immunoSEQ multiplex PCR; TCRdb's version includes in-frame clones alone and lacks a portion of them. The table shows 94,000 or so clones, with over 70% occurring only once. As concerns this clone: Its cognate antigen is unknown.

CDR3 length: 11 amino acids. Looked up from germline, CDR1 is LNHDA and CDR2 is SQIVND (reference sequence). J gave up 6 bases and V 7 bases, and 2 bases lay outside the gene matches. At sampling all donors were nominally healthy, likely with unrecorded immune exposures. This sequence joins TRBV19 and TRBJ2-7, with 8 bases fitting TRBD2. The sequencing sample was made of PBMCs. The TCR was taken from a man between 60 and 70 years old in good health and CMV-seronegative. The CDR3 sequence is CASTSGGEQYF. CDR3 in DNA: TGTGCCAGTACCAGCGGGGGCGAGCAGTACTTC. Full variable domain (remainder filled in from reference TRBV19 and TRBJ2-7): DGGITQSPKYLFRKEGQNVTLSCEQNLNHDAMYWYRQDPGQGLRLIYYSQIVNDFQKGDIAEGYSVSREKKESFPLTVTSAQKNPTAFYLCASTSGGEQYFGPGTRLTVT.